In its sample, the clone carrying this TCR beta chain was seen a few times. Its cognate antigen is unknown. The data were taken from a study of shared clonotypes between healthy human individuals. The wider study: Ranging from 18 to 49 in age, donors were two women and three men. The study's findings and limits: On the whole, naive subsets had larger estimated richness than memory subsets had.

Deep-level running was used for the assay. Profiled with immunoSEQ multiplex PCR; TCRdb holds only in-frame clones, not every one. The sample lists 950,000 to 1,200,000 clones, approximately 80% occurring once. The sequenced material came from memory CD4+ T cells from PBMCs. As to subset: CD45RA-negative fraction. The sequence was obtained from a man younger than 35 in good health. Some clones in this sample may be carry-over from other donors' samples.

CDR3 bases: TGTGCCATCAGTGGACAGATTAACTATGGCTACACCTTC. Its translation is CAISGQINYGYTF. The chain combines TRBV10-3 with TRBJ1-2; TRBD1 is a possible D gene (5 bases). Germline CDR1 reads ENHRY; CDR2 reads SYGVKD. Trimming took 4 bases from V and 1 from J, leaving 7 bases between them. The CDR3 has 13 amino acids.